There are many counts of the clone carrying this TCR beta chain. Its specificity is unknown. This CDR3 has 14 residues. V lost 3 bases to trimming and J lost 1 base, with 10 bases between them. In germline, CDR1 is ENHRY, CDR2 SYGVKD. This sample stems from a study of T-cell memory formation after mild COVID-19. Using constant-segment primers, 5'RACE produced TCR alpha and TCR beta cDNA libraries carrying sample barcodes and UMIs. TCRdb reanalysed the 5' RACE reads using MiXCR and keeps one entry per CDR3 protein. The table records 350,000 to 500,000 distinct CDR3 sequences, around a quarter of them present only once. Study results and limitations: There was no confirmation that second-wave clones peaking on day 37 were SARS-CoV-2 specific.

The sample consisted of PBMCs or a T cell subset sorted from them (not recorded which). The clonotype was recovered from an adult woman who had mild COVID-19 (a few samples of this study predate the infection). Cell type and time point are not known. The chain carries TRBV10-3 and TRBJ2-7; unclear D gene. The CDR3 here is CAISEGQASYEQYF. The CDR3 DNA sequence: TGTGCCATCAGTGAAGGGCAGGCGTCCTACGAGCAGTACTTC.